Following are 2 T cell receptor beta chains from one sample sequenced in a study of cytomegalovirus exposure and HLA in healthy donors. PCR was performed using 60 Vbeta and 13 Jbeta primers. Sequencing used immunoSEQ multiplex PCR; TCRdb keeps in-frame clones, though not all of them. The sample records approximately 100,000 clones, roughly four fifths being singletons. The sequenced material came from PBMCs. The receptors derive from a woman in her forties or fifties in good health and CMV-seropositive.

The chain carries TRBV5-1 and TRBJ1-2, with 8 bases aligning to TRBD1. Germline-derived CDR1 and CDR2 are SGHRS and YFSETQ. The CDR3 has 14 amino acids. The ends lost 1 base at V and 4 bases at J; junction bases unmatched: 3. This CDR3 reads CASSLTGGPYGYTF. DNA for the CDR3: TGCGCCAGCAGCTTGACAGGGGGACCCTATGGCTACACCTTC.

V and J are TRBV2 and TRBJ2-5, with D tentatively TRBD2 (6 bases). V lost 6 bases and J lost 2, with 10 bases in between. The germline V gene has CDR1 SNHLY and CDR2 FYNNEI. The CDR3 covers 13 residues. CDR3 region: CASRRDLQETQYF. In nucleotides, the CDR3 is TGTGCCAGCAGGCGGGACTTACAAGAGACCCAGTACTTC.